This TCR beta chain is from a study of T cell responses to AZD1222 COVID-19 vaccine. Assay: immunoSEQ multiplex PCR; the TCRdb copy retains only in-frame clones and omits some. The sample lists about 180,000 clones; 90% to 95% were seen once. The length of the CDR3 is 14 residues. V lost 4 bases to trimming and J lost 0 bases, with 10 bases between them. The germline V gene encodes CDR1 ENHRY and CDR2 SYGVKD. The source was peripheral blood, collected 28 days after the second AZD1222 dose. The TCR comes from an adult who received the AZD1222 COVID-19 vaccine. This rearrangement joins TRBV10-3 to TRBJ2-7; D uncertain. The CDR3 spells CAISGPMSSYEQYF. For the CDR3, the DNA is TGTGCCATCAGTGGGCCTATGAGCTCCTACGAGCAGTACTTC.